This TCR beta chain was recovered during a study of OX40 agonist ivuxolimab in advanced cancers. Comments on this clone: As yet, its antigen is unknown.

J lost 5 bases, V lost 6 bases, and 7 bases had no gene match. The CDR3 is 14 amino acids. Germline V gene data show CDR1 as MNHEY and CDR2 as SMNVEV (reference sequence). Sequencing was performed with immunoSEQ multiplex PCR; in TCRdb, only in-frame clones are kept and a portion is missing. The top ten hold around 15% of the sample, which has 50,000 to 65,000 clones, 85% to 95% seen once. Study-level points and caveats: Still undetermined is the antigen specificity of the expanded peripheral T cells.

This receptor was taken from an adult with an advanced solid tumor such as melanoma, head and neck, liver or kidney cancer. The chain joins TRBV27 to TRBJ1-2, with 9 bases identical to TRBD1. The material was CD4+ or CD8+ T cells sorted from blood, obtained in a trial of the OX40 agonist ivuxolimab. The CDR3, as DNA: TGTGCCAGCAGAACCACCGGGACAGGGTATGGCTACACCTTC. As protein: CASRTTGTGYGYTF.